This is a list of T cell receptor beta chains from one sample in a study of glioma-infiltrating T cells. TCRdb fed the multiplex PCR reads into MiXCR, producing one record per CDR3 protein. The sample shows 45,000 or so distinct CDR3 sequences, 20% to 25% of them seen only once. The source material was glioma tissue, nonneoplastic brain tissue, or PBMCs (not recorded which). The origin of the receptors is a human donor with low-grade glioma or glioblastoma, undergoing nonglioma brain surgery, or in good health (not recorded which). The conserved cysteine and the conserved F or W are not part of the CDR3 here. Each record gives: V gene, J gene, CDR3 protein.

TRBV6-6,TRBJ1-3,ASSYSAGNTIY
TRBV6-5,TRBJ1-3,ASGYSAGNTIY
TRBV6-7,TRBJ2-6,ASTIGREISGANVLT
TRBV4-2,TRBJ2-7,ASSQDLGYEQY
TRBV30,TRBJ2-3,ACVSGSTDTKY
TRBV27,TRBJ2-5,ARSFSGFRGPETQY
TRBV19,TRBJ1-1,ASSPDRGPGNTEAF
TRBV20-1,TRBJ1-5,SATTIAGTRGSSQPQH
TRBV20-1,TRBJ2-1,SARDPPKSNEQF
TRBV5-1,TRBJ2-5,ASSLPRSGGQETQY
TRBV4-1,TRBJ2-3,ASSQFSGRAADTQY
TRBV19,TRBJ2-1,ASSIAALRRNEQF
TRBV28,TRBJ2-7,ASSQTLVVHEQY
TRBV12-3/TRBV12-4,TRBJ2-1,ASSLQTEQF
TRBV5-5,TRBJ2-4,ASSSTNGRNIQY
TRBV2,TRBJ2-1,ASSEVRSEQF
TRBV18,TRBJ2-4,ASSPIGQVDSKNIQY
TRBV2,TRBJ1-1,ASSVGGTPEAF
TRBV3-1,TRBJ2-5,ASSQAGQETQY
TRBV9,TRBJ1-6,ASSVIWDSPLH
TRBV29-1,TRBJ2-3,SVRVGQSGTDTQY
TRBV2,TRBJ2-5,ASSVRSGGFGETQY
TRBV25-1,TRBJ2-1,ASSEDQYNEQF
TRBV5-4,TRBJ2-5,ASSAAGTSETQY
TRBV4-1,TRBJ1-1,ASSQVGRGLSAEAF
TRBV27,TRBJ2-7,ASSRLGPYEQY
TRBV6-1,TRBJ1-4,AISESRGGNKKLF
TRBV20-1,TRBJ1-1,SARGHINTEAF
TRBV6-1,TRBJ2-3,ASRGAGSTDTQY
TRBV6-2/TRBV6-3,TRBJ1-6,ASSLTGPHDGSPLH
TRBV2,TRBJ1-4,ASSESESMDEKLF
TRBV5-1,TRBJ1-5,ASSLGTGLNQPQH
TRBV28,TRBJ1-2,ASSREFYGYT
TRBV28,TRBJ2-1,ASSLKAGGPLWNEQF
TRBV28,TRBJ2-7,ASSLGYSYEQY
TRBV4-2,TRBJ2-5,ASSQVLRGGSETQY
TRBV5-1,TRBJ1-1,ASSAFSGANTEAF
TRBV18,TRBJ1-3,ASSPWSSGNTIY
TRBV7-9,TRBJ2-5,ASSLAGGTSGTVTQY
TRBV9,TRBJ1-5,ASSVGPNSNQPQH
TRBV2,TRBJ2-5,ASSEPQGTQY
TRBV3-1,TRBJ2-1,ASSQGRDSYNEQF
TRBV2,TRBJ1-5,ASSEAGNQPQH
TRBV7-9,TRBJ2-7,ASSRKGHRYEQY
TRBV12-3/TRBV12-4,TRBJ2-7,ASTPTGTGGAGEQH
TRBV6-1,TRBJ2-2,AISEDGFTVELF
TRBV29-1,TRBJ2-7,SVQGGDHPTYEQY
TRBV11-2,TRBJ1-2,ASSPGPAYGYT
TRBV11-2,TRBJ2-3,ASSPRMTDTQY
TRBV4-3,TRBJ1-1,ASSQGTGTMNTEAF
TRBV6-1,TRBJ2-1,ASSLSAYNEQF